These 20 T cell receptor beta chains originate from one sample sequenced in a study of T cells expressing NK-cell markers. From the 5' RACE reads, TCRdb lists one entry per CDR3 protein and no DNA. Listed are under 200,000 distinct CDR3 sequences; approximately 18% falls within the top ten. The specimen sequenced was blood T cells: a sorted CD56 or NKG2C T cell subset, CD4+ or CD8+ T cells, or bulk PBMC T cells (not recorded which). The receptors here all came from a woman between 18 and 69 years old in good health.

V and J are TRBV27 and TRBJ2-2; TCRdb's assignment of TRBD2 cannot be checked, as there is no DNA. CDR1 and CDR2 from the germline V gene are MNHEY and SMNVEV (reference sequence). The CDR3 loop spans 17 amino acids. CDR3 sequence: CASSLAGGNMNTGELFF.

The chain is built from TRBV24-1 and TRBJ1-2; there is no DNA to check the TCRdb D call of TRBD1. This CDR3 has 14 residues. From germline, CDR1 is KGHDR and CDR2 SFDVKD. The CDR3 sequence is CATSAAGGDYGYTF.

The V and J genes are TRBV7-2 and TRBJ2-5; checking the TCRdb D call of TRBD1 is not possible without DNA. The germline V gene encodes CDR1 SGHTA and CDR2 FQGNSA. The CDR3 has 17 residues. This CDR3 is CASSRIPGLGGQETQYF.

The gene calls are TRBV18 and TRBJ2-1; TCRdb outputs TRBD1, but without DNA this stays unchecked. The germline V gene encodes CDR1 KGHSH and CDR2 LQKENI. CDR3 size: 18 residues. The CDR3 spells CASSLQRVFGTGGNEQFF.

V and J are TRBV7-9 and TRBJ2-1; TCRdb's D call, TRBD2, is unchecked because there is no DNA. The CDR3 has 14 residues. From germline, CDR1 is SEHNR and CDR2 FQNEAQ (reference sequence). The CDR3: CAIGESSGYNEQFF.

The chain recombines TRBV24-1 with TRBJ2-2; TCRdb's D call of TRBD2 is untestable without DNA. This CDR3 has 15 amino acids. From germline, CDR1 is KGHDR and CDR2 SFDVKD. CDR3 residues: CATSDPGRAVGELFF.

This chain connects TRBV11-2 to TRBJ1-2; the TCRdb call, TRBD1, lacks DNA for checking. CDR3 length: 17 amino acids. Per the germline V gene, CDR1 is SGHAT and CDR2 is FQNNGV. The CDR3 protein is CASGSLKLVQGRYGYTF.

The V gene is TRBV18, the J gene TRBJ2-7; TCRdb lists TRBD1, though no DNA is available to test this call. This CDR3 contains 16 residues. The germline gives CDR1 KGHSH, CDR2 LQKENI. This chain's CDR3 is CASSRDRDPSSYEQYF.

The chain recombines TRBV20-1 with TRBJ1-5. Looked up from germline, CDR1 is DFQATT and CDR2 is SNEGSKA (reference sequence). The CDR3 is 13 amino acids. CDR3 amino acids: CSAVRALNQPQHF.

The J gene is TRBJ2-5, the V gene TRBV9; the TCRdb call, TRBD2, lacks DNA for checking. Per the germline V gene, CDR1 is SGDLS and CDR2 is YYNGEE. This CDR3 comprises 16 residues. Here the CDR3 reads CASSVGPSGGEETQYF. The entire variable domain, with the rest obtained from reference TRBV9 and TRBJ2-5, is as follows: DSGVTQTPKHLITATGQRVTLRCSPRSGDLSVYWYQQSLDQGLQFLIQYYNGEERAKGNILERFSAQQFPDLHSELNLSSLELGDSALYFCASSVGPSGGEETQYFGPGTRLLVL.

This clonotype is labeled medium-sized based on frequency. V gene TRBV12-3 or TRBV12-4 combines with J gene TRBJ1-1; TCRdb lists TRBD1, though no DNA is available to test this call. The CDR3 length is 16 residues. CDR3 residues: CASSSTFGQVDTEAFF.

Here the CDR3 reads CASGSGGGTDTQYF. This sequence joins TRBV2 and TRBJ2-3; checking the TCRdb D call of TRBD2 is not possible without DNA. Germline assignment: CDR1 SNHLY and CDR2 FYNNEI. This CDR3 region has 14 residues. Complete variable domain (other parts from reference TRBV2 and TRBJ2-3): EPEVTQTPSHQVTQMGQEVILRCVPISNHLYFYWYRQILGQKVEFLVSFYNNEISEKSEIFDDQFSVERPDGSNFTLKIRSTKLEDSAMYFCASGSGGGTDTQYFGPGTRLTVL.

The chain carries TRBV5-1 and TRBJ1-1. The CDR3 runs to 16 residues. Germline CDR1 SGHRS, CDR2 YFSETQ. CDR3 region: CASSFGNGGGETEAFF.

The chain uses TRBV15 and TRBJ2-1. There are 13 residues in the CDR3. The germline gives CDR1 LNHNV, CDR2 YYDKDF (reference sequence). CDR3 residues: CATSRDPEREQFF.

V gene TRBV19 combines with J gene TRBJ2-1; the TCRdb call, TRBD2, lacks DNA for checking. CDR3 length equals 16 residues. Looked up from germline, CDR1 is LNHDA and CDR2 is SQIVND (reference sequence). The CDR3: CASSIVLAGSYNEQFF.

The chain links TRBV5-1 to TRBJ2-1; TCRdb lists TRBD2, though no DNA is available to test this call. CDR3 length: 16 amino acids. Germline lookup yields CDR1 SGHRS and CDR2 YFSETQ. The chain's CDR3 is CASRGLAGRSYNEQFF. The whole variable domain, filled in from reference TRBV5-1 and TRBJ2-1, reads KAGVTQTPRYLIKTRGQQVTLSCSPISGHRSVSWYQQTPGQGLQFLFEYFSETQRNKGNFPGRFSGRQFSNSRSEMNVSTLELGDSALYLCASRGLAGRSYNEQFFGPGTRLTVL.

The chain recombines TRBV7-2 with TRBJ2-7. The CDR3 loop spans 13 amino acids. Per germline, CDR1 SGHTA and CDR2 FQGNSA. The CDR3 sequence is CASSLSSSYEQYF.

CDR3 loop: CASRATGGSGANVLTF. The chain uses TRBV5-1 and TRBJ2-6; TCRdb outputs TRBD1, but without DNA this stays unchecked. Germline CDR1 SGHRS, CDR2 YFSETQ. The CDR3 is 16 amino acids. Full variable domain (remainder filled in from reference TRBV5-1 and TRBJ2-6): KAGVTQTPRYLIKTRGQQVTLSCSPISGHRSVSWYQQTPGQGLQFLFEYFSETQRNKGNFPGRFSGRQFSNSRSEMNVSTLELGDSALYLCASRATGGSGANVLTFGAGSRLTVL.

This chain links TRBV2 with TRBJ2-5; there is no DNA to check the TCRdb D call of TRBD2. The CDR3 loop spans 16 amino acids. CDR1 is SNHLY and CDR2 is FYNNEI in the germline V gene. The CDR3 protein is CASSESSSRRQETQYF. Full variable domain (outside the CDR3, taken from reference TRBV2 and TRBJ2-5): EPEVTQTPSHQVTQMGQEVILRCVPISNHLYFYWYRQILGQKVEFLVSFYNNEISEKSEIFDDQFSVERPDGSNFTLKIRSTKLEDSAMYFCASSESSSRRQETQYFGPGTRLLVL.

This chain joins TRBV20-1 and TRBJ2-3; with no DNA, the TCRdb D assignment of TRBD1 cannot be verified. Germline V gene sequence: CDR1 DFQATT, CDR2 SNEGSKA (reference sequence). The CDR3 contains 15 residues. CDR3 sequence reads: CSAPREASRDDTQYF.